These 12 T cell receptor beta chains originate from one sample sequenced in a study of blood T cell repertoires in COVID-19. Clones were sequenced by immunoSEQ multiplex PCR, and TCRdb holds only the in-frame ones, with some missing. The data hold about 180,000 clones, with just over 85% observed a single time. What was sequenced was PBMCs or T cells enriched from blood (not recorded which). These receptors were obtained from a woman aged 18-35 years who had recovered from COVID-19.

The chain couples TRBV20-1 to TRBJ1-5; maybe TRBD1 (5 bases). CDR3 length: 11 residues. Per the germline V gene, CDR1 is DFQATT and CDR2 is SNEGSKA (reference sequence). V gave up 6 bases and J gave up 6 bases, with 9 bases separating them. CDR3 sequence (DNA): TGCAGTGCCGGAGGGGTTCAGCCCCAGCATTTT. It is translated as CSAGGVQPQHF.

The chain employs TRBV2 and TRBJ2-1; the D is unclear. CDR1 and CDR2 from the germline V gene are SNHLY and FYNNEI. V lost 7 bases to trimming and J lost 7 bases, with 17 bases between them. The CDR3 is made up of 14 amino acids. CDR3 region: CASKGVVSVNEQFF. The CDR3, as DNA: TGTGCCAGCAAAGGAGTAGTTTCGGTTAATGAGCAGTTCTTC.

This chain links TRBV5-6 with TRBJ1-3; TRBD1 is a possible D gene (5 bases). CDR1 is SGHDT, CDR2 YYEEEE, per germline. Trimming stripped 4 bases from V and 2 bases from J, with 16 bases between. The CDR3 length is 16 residues. CDR3 DNA: TGTGCCAGCAGCCGCCCGGCGGGGCCGCCTGGAAACACCATATATTTT. It yields the protein CASSRPAGPPGNTIYF.

V usage is TRBV6-4 and J usage is TRBJ1-2; maybe TRBD1 (5 bases). Between the trimmed V and J ends, which lost 4 bases and 11 bases, there was a span of 20 bases. CDR3 length: 14 residues. Germline V gene sequence: CDR1 MRHNA, CDR2 SNTAGT. The CDR3 coding sequence is TGTGCCAGCAGTGCACAAATAGGAGGGGTTGAATACACCTTC. The encoded protein is CASSAQIGGVEYTF.

This chain links TRBV29-1 with TRBJ2-7; D not resolved. The CDR3 is 13 amino acids. Germline V gene sequence: CDR1 SQVTM, CDR2 ANQGSEA. Trimming left V 0 bases short and J 2 bases short, with 8 bases between. The CDR3 spells CSVEDPRTYEQYF. The CDR3 DNA is TGCAGCGTTGAAGATCCGAGGACCTACGAGCAGTACTTC.

Many counts were recorded for this clone. V gene TRBV28 combines with J gene TRBJ2-7; D is unresolved. CDR1 and CDR2 (germline): MDHEN, SYDVKM. There are 13 residues in the CDR3. Between the trimmed V and J ends, which lost 3 bases and 3 bases, there was a span of 9 bases. The CDR3 sequence is CASSFPSLYEQYF. The CDR3 bases are TGTGCCAGCAGTTTCCCTAGTCTCTACGAGCAGTACTTC.

The chain employs TRBV14 and TRBJ1-2; no reliable D call. CDR1 and CDR2 (germline): SGHDN, FVKESK. V gave up 1 base and J gave up 4 bases, with 7 bases separating them. This CDR3 comprises 13 residues. CDR3 bases: TGTGCCAGCAGCCAAGGACTATTCTATGGCTACACCTTC. Protein sequence: CASSQGLFYGYTF.

This clone was seen just once. This chain joins TRBV18 and TRBJ2-1; no definite D call. The CDR3 length is 13 residues. Between the trimmed V and J ends, which lost 5 bases and 5 bases, there was a span of 10 bases. CDR1 is KGHSH, CDR2 LQKENI, per germline. The CDR3 bases are TGTGCCAGCTCAGATAACAGAGACAATGAGCAGTTCTTC. Amino acid sequence: CASSDNRDNEQFF.

The gene calls are TRBV4-1 and TRBJ2-7; 7 bases align to TRBD2. After removal of 1 base from V and 2 bases from J, the junction contained 2 bases not matched to a gene. Germline CDR1 reads MGHRA; CDR2 reads YSYEKL. This CDR3 has 14 residues. The CDR3 DNA is TGCGCCAGCAGCCAAGGGGGGGGACCCTACGAGCAGTACTTC. Protein: CASSQGGGPYEQYF.

This clone was seen just once. The chain couples TRBV28 to TRBJ2-3, with D maybe TRBD2 (5 bases). V was trimmed by 8 bases and J by 0 bases, leaving 18 bases between them. There are 16 residues in the CDR3. From germline, CDR1 is MDHEN and CDR2 SYDVKM. The CDR3 spells CASDPYTSGSTDTQYF. The CDR3 DNA reads as TGTGCCAGCGATCCATATACCTCGGGAAGCACAGATACGCAGTATTTT.

The chain is built from TRBV9 and TRBJ2-1; 8 bases line up with TRBD1. Germline CDR1 is SGDLS and CDR2 is YYNGEE. The V segment lost 0 bases and the J segment 4 bases; nucleotides outside the gene matches: 15. This CDR3 spans 19 amino acids. CDR3 sequence: CASSVGPMLTGAPYNEQFF. As DNA, the CDR3 is TGTGCCAGCAGCGTAGGGCCAATGTTGACAGGGGCCCCGTACAATGAGCAGTTCTTC.

This sequence joins TRBV19 and TRBJ2-7, with D possibly TRBD1 on 6 matching bases. The CDR3 totals 14 residues. Germline loops: CDR1 LNHDA, CDR2 SQIVND (reference sequence). Trimming shortened V by 0 bases and J by 1 base, and 7 bases separated the two germline ends. CDR3 sequence (DNA): TGTGCCAGTAGTATAGATCAGGGGTCCTACGAGCAGTACTTC. Translation: CASSIDQGSYEQYF. The variable domain in full, completed from reference TRBV19 and TRBJ2-7, reads DGGITQSPKYLFRKEGQNVTLSCEQNLNHDAMYWYRQDPGQGLRLIYYSQIVNDFQKGDIAEGYSVSREKKESFPLTVTSAQKNPTAFYLCASSIDQGSYEQYFGPGTRLTVT.